This T cell receptor beta chain was obtained from a study of blood T cells in healthy people across ages (dated by TCRdb to the mid-2010s). Background on the whole study: In model experiments, roughly one uniquely barcoded TCR beta cDNA molecule per two T cells was captured by template switching. Four age groups were formed from the donors: young (average 16 years), middle-aged (approximately 40), aged (62) and long-lived (approximately 80). For two donors (one aged 18 to 29 and one aged 80 or older), the study analyzed two additional independent replicas of 1 million unique cDNA reads from the same blood draw. To track age-related changes in TCR beta repertoire diversity, the study relied on deep sequencing normalized with unique cDNA molecular identifiers. What the work shows at the level of the full study, not this receptor alone: Total diversity estimates from one million sequenced T cells were considered lower bounds and underestimates. Compared with the aged group, the long-lived group had more naive CD4+ T cells, fewer expanded clones and increased TCR diversity, a pattern suggesting age selection. Because donor CMV infection status was unknown, age-related changes in expanded clonotypes were potentially confounded. Observed TCR beta diversity per million T cells fell roughly linearly with age, and a significant reduction was already apparent by age approximately 40. Conclusive comparison of naive and antigen-experienced compartments was prevented by the profiling of bulk unsorted PBMCs. A strong correlation was found between observed TCR beta diversity and the percentage of naive T cells measured by flow cytometry.

A note on this clonotype: No cognate antigen has been identified for it. No per-base quality is available; no much larger clone lies one base away.

Per the germline V gene, SGDLS is the CDR1 and YYNGEE is the CDR2. V trim: 2 bases; J trim: 3 bases; unmatched bases: 5. The CDR3 holds 15 amino acids from the cysteine to the phenylalanine. Solely the CDR3 DNA is kept, with 45 bases framed from the first base. Systemically healthy Caucasian individuals from Russia, approximately 39 in total and aged roughly 6 to 100 years, were included as donors. Each donor gave approximately 9.3 milliliters of peripheral blood, collected into EDTA-treated Vacutainer tubes. Ficoll-Paque density-gradient centrifugation was used to isolate PBMCs, with at least 6 million per sample. Trizol reagent was used to extract total RNA from the PBMCs, yielding at least 5.5 micrograms per sample. For every donor, flow cytometry on a PBMC aliquot measured the percentage of naive CD45RAhigh/CD27high T cells. Libraries were constructed by 5' RACE. This sample was sequenced with an Illumina HiSeq 2500. A second PCR of roughly 7 to 11 cycles was run with a J-beta primer mix and a sample-barcoded 5' primer. A template-switch 5' adaptor carrying 12 random nucleotides introduced a unique molecular identifier onto each TCR beta cDNA molecule. At least 2.5 million CDR3-containing paired-end reads were obtained from each sample. First-strand cDNA was synthesized from all RNA with the Mint cDNA synthesis kit, primed by a TRBC-specific oligonucleotide. Following uracil-DNA glycosylase treatment, all cDNA underwent a first 18-cycle PCR with the universal primers M1SS and BC2_uni_R. In the paper's pipeline: For normalization, 1 million high-quality reads were randomly selected from each sample, with every read carrying a distinct molecular identifier. Instead of being binned into consensus sequences, reads that shared molecular identifiers were thrown out. CDR3 identification, clonotype clustering and error correction used MiTCR with a Q25 quality threshold and the strictest error-elimination algorithm. Lower-bound total TCR beta diversity was estimated with a nonparametric unseen species model using Euler transformation. TCRdb applied fastp at Q25 and MiXCR to the public reads, then kept only in-frame beta chains. Here each entry gathers all rows of one CDR3 protein and keeps the most common genes and DNA. What appears here as the V and J calls and clone size reflects TCRdb's work, not the paper's. This sample holds 800,000 to 950,000 distinct CDR3 sequences; about 28% were observed only once. Around 9.6% of the sample is held by the ten biggest clonotypes.

Another study also made use of these data, one on T cells of mothers and their children. Per that second paper: Nine systemically healthy Caucasian individuals served as donors, namely three mothers together with their six children. cDNA synthesis consumed the entire amount of extracted RNA, loaded at about 1.5 ug RNA in each 15 ul reaction. In the second PCR, sample barcodes and 2-4 random nucleotides were introduced via the M1S primer. More than 9 million TCR beta CDR3 reads were obtained from each mother, and roughly 3 million reads were obtained from each child. Thymic selection shapes the output of TCR recombination in a similar way in related and unrelated pairs, and inherited differences have a minor effect. Normalized repertoire overlap was always found to be slightly, but never significantly, higher in related mother-child pairs than in unrelated mother-child pairs. With a sensitivity of approximately 100 clones per million clonotypes, no persistent microchimeric T cell clones were detected. The study used deep NGS to compare TCR beta repertoires of mothers and children, seeking features distinguishing related mother-child pairs from unrelated individuals. Mothers averaged roughly 40 +/- 4 years of age and children averaged approximately 12 +/- 4 years. After adapter ligation was performed with NEBNext reagents, the libraries were sequenced on an Illumina HiSeq 2000 with 100+100 nt paired-end reads. To avoid cross-contamination, the mother libraries and the child libraries were prepared a month apart and sequenced in separate runs. Each donor had between about 450,000 and 2,200,000 distinct TCR beta clonotypes identified. Naive TCR beta clonotypes were estimated from low-frequency clonotypes matched to each donor's FACS-determined naive share, without sorting.

The source is a woman in her forties in good health. Specimen: blood. The sequence joins TRBV9 to TRBJ1-3; TRBD1 fits 7 bases in the junction. The encoded CDR3 is CASSVLGQVGNTIYF. The bases read TGTGCCAGCAGCGTTCTCGGACAGGTTGGAAACACCATATATTTT.